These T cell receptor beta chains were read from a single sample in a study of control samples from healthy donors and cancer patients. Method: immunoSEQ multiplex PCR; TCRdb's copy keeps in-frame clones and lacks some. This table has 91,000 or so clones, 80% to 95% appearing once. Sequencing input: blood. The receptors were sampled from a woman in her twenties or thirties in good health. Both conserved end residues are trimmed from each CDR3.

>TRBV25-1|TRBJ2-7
ASSEWGGLTYEQY
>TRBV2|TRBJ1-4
ASSEESLANEKLF
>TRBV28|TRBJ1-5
ASSRDRGFNQPQH
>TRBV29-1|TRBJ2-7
SVLKLRLAGGPQRYEQY
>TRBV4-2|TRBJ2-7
ASSQRDGTYEQY
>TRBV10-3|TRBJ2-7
AIKENYEQY
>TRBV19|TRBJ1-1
ASSIGTGGLMNTEAF
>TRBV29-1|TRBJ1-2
SVVQGQNYGYT
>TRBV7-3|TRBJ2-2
ASSLNSGFMGQGDTGELF
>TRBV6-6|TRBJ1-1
ASTSVGRRSEGAF
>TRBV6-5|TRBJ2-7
ASSGTGQKREQY
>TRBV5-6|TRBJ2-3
ASSGRGSGASTDTQY
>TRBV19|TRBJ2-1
ASSINSYNEQF
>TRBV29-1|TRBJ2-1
SVDHRGGKFNEQF
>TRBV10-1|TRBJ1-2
ASSAGTGGFGYT
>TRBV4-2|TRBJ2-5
ASSQGGLQETQY